This T cell receptor beta chain was captured by sequencing in a study of blood T cells in healthy people across ages. A second roughly 6 to 11 cycle PCR used barcoded and J-beta primers. MiXCR was run by TCRdb on the 5' RACE reads, yielding one entry per CDR3 protein. This sample has hundreds of thousands of distinct CDR3 sequences, with around 21% found just once. Trimming pared 1 base from V and 5 bases from J, leaving 23 bases between. Germline CDR1 is DFQATT and CDR2 is SNEGSKA (reference sequence). This CDR3 is 17 amino acids long. V and J are TRBV20-1 and TRBJ2-5; a weak D match, TRBD2 (6 bases). The TCR comes from a man between 65 and 85 years old in good health. Sequenced: blood. DNA for the CDR3: TGCAGTGCTAGAGTCGCCCGGGAGCTCATAAGGCGGGAGACCCAGTACTTC. Translating gives CSARVARELIRRETQYF.